These T cell receptor beta chains were read from a single sample in a study of blood T cell repertoires in COVID-19. Profiled with immunoSEQ multiplex PCR; TCRdb holds only in-frame clones, not every one. The sample has around 150,000 clones, roughly 71% seen once. Specimen: peripheral blood. These receptors came from a woman of 80 years or more with acute or convalescent COVID-19. Each CDR3 is given with its conserved first and last residue. Fields, in order: J gene, CDR3 length, V gene, CDR3 protein.

J gene: TRBJ1-4
CDR3 length: 13
V gene: TRBV2
CDR3 protein: CASSAPRAGILFF

J gene: TRBJ1-5
CDR3 length: 13
V gene: TRBV7-2
CDR3 protein: CASSLGGRQPQHF

J gene: TRBJ1-2
CDR3 length: 15
V gene: TRBV11-2
CDR3 protein: CASSSGQGVRYGYTF

J gene: TRBJ1-6
CDR3 length: 12
V gene: TRBV6-6
CDR3 protein: CASSYSGSPLHF

J gene: TRBJ2-2
CDR3 length: 19
V gene: TRBV5-1
CDR3 protein: CASSEGIRSYRANTGELFF

J gene: TRBJ2-7
CDR3 length: 13
V gene: TRBV7-2
CDR3 protein: CASSLTGLAEQYF

J gene: TRBJ1-6
CDR3 length: 14
V gene: TRBV9
CDR3 protein: CASSGGRDNSPLHF

J gene: TRBJ2-5
CDR3 length: 13
V gene: TRBV11-2
CDR3 protein: CASSYSPGETQYF

J gene: TRBJ2-4
CDR3 length: 16
V gene: TRBV19
CDR3 protein: CASREEDTIAKNIQYF

J gene: TRBJ2-1
CDR3 length: 14
V gene: TRBV30
CDR3 protein: CAGRASGAYNEQFF

J gene: TRBJ2-7
CDR3 length: 15
V gene: TRBV4-2
CDR3 protein: CASSQGASASYEQYF

J gene: TRBJ2-1
CDR3 length: 13
V gene: TRBV2
CDR3 protein: CASAAGGDNEQFF

J gene: TRBJ1-6
CDR3 length: 13
V gene: TRBV6-2/TRBV6-3
CDR3 protein: CATTPLDKTPLHF

J gene: TRBJ1-4
CDR3 length: 17
V gene: TRBV3-1/TRBV3-2
CDR3 protein: CASSPRQRNPFNEKLFF

J gene: TRBJ2-2
CDR3 length: 15
V gene: TRBV2
CDR3 protein: CASSEVSSGAGELFF

J gene: TRBJ1-5
CDR3 length: 15
V gene: TRBV2
CDR3 protein: CASSLTGVSNQPQHF

J gene: TRBJ1-1
CDR3 length: 13
V gene: TRBV27
CDR3 protein: CASSPDAARRAFF

J gene: TRBJ2-5
CDR3 length: 15
V gene: TRBV7-9
CDR3 protein: CASSFRQGSQETQYF

J gene: TRBJ2-3
CDR3 length: 15
V gene: TRBV6-5
CDR3 protein: CASSYSGSRTDTQYF

J gene: TRBJ2-1
CDR3 length: 13
V gene: TRBV10-3
CDR3 protein: CAIRPGVWNEQFF

J gene: TRBJ1-1
CDR3 length: 14
V gene: TRBV7-2
CDR3 protein: CASSLIGGDTEAFF

J gene: TRBJ2-1
CDR3 length: 14
V gene: TRBV11-3
CDR3 protein: CASSQRDGGNEQFF

J gene: TRBJ2-1
CDR3 length: 15
V gene: TRBV5-1
CDR3 protein: CASSLLAGAYNEQFF

J gene: TRBJ2-7
CDR3 length: 14
V gene: TRBV18
CDR3 protein: CASSPRTATYEQYF

J gene: TRBJ2-1
CDR3 length: 15
V gene: TRBV12-5
CDR3 protein: CASGWIGLALNEQFF

J gene: TRBJ1-6
CDR3 length: 16
V gene: TRBV2
CDR3 protein: CASSEAAVTYNSPLHF

J gene: TRBJ1-1
CDR3 length: 12
V gene: TRBV29-1
CDR3 protein: CSVGQANTEAFF

J gene: TRBJ1-3
CDR3 length: 17
V gene: TRBV5-6
CDR3 protein: CASSKLGQAFSGNTIYF

J gene: TRBJ1-1
CDR3 length: 11
V gene: TRBV25-1
CDR3 protein: CASNRGTEAFF

J gene: TRBJ1-2
CDR3 length: 13
V gene: TRBV11-2
CDR3 protein: CASSPRTSDGYTF

J gene: TRBJ2-1
CDR3 length: 15
V gene: TRBV12-5
CDR3 protein: CASGLVRDWGYEQFF

J gene: TRBJ1-2
CDR3 length: 15
V gene: TRBV5-1
CDR3 protein: CASSLSAGDNYGYTF

J gene: TRBJ2-5
CDR3 length: 15
V gene: TRBV10-3
CDR3 protein: CAISLNRGESETQYF

J gene: TRBJ1-3
CDR3 length: 13
V gene: TRBV5-1
CDR3 protein: CASSSGFGNTIYF

J gene: TRBJ2-2
CDR3 length: 16
V gene: TRBV14
CDR3 protein: CASSQVRSLRPGELFF

J gene: TRBJ1-6
CDR3 length: 15
V gene: TRBV15
CDR3 protein: CATSRNDSPNSPLHF

J gene: TRBJ1-1
CDR3 length: 15
V gene: TRBV6-6
CDR3 protein: CASSYAGQPKAEAFF

J gene: TRBJ2-7
CDR3 length: 14
V gene: TRBV2
CDR3 protein: CASSAGTGTYEQYF

J gene: TRBJ2-3
CDR3 length: 14
V gene: TRBV19
CDR3 protein: CASSIRGGTDTQYF

J gene: TRBJ1-1
CDR3 length: 13
V gene: TRBV7-9
CDR3 protein: CASSLTGGREAFF

J gene: TRBJ2-3
CDR3 length: 15
V gene: TRBV19
CDR3 protein: CASSKVAGSADTQYF

J gene: TRBJ2-7
CDR3 length: 15
V gene: TRBV7-8
CDR3 protein: CASSPGVRLAYEQYF

J gene: TRBJ2-7
CDR3 length: 16
V gene: TRBV7-2
CDR3 protein: CASSSSRQWSSYEQYF

J gene: TRBJ2-7
CDR3 length: 14
V gene: TRBV2
CDR3 protein: CATRGTSGTPEQYF

J gene: TRBJ1-2
CDR3 length: 12
V gene: TRBV19
CDR3 protein: CASSVARYGYTF

J gene: TRBJ2-1
CDR3 length: 14
V gene: TRBV10-3
CDR3 protein: CAIRFSDIYNEQFF

J gene: TRBJ2-2
CDR3 length: 17
V gene: TRBV18
CDR3 protein: CASSRGLAGGPTGELFF

J gene: TRBJ1-4
CDR3 length: 15
V gene: TRBV21-1
CDR3 protein: CASSKGPDWNEKLFF

J gene: TRBJ2-7
CDR3 length: 14
V gene: TRBV6-6
CDR3 protein: CASSSGQVLYEQYF

J gene: TRBJ2-1
CDR3 length: 17
V gene: TRBV5-1
CDR3 protein: CASKPWTSGRDLAEQFF